A selection of T cell receptor beta chains follows, all from one sample in a study of cytomegalovirus exposure and HLA in healthy donors. Measured with immunoSEQ multiplex PCR; TCRdb has only the in-frame clones, and not every one. This sample yields 95,000 to 100,000 clones, of which roughly 80% are seen a single time; less than 10% belongs to the top ten. Sequencing input: PBMCs. The origin of the receptors is a female donor in good health and CMV-seronegative. Both conserved end residues are part of each CDR3. The D gene is left open where the match is weak. The size entry is marked missing in some rows and otherwise reads once, few, many or a size class.

d_gene,v_gene,j_gene,abundance,CDR3nt,CDR3aa
TRBD2,TRBV11-2,TRBJ2-7,-,TGTGCCAGCAGCAAAGAAGCGGGAGGATACTACGAGCAGTACTTC,CASSKEAGGYYEQYF
-,TRBV2,TRBJ2-1,once,TGTGCCAGCAGTGAAAGACTATACAATGAGCAGTTCTTC,CASSERLYNEQFF
TRBD1,TRBV7-8,TRBJ2-7,-,TGTGCCAGCAGCTTAGCATTTTCGGACAGGGGTTTCTACGAGCAGTACTTC,CASSLAFSDRGFYEQYF
-,TRBV5-1,TRBJ1-5,-,TGCGCCAGCAGCATTGGGGCAGGGAATAGTAATCAGCCCCAGCATTTT,CASSIGAGNSNQPQHF
-,TRBV4-1,TRBJ2-2,-,TGCGCCAGCAGCCAAGAAGGTGAGGCGAACACCGGGGAGCTGTTTTTT,CASSQEGEANTGELFF
-,TRBV5-1,TRBJ2-1,-,TGCGCCAGCAGCTTGGGAGCTATAGACTACAATGAGCAGTTCTTC,CASSLGAIDYNEQFF
TRBD2,TRBV9,TRBJ2-3,-,TGTGCCAGCAGCGCCGACGGGGGGGCCCCAGATACGCAGTATTTT,CASSADGGAPDTQYF
-,TRBV14,TRBJ1-1,-,TGTGCCAGCAGCCAAGATTTTGGCCCGGTTCTAGTCACTGAAGCTTTCTTT,CASSQDFGPVLVTEAFF
TRBD1,TRBV7-9,TRBJ1-1,few,TGTGCCAGCAGCGGGGGACAGGGATGGGACACTGAAGCTTTCTTT,CASSGGQGWDTEAFF
-,TRBV27,TRBJ2-7,-,TGTGCCAGCAGTTTATTGCAGGCGAGCTCCTACGAGCAGTACTTC,CASSLLQASSYEQYF
TRBD2,TRBV4-1,TRBJ2-7,-,TGCGCCAGCAGCCAAGGGACTAGCGGGTACGAGCAGTACTTC,CASSQGTSGYEQYF
TRBD1,TRBV7-3,TRBJ2-1,-,TGTGCCAGCAGCCCCCGGACAGGCAATGAGCAGTTCTTC,CASSPRTGNEQFF
TRBD1,TRBV7-8,TRBJ1-2,-,TGTGCCAGCAGCTTAACATGGACAGGAGTTGGTCACGGCTACACCTTC,CASSLTWTGVGHGYTF
-,TRBV4-1,TRBJ2-1,-,TGCGCCAGCAGCCATACCCCTCTAGTGGAATCGAGCTCCTACAATGAGCAGTTCTTC,CASSHTPLVESSSYNEQFF
-,TRBV7-3,TRBJ2-7,-,TGTGCCAGCAGCTTAACGGGGCAGTCCTACGAGCAGTACTTC,CASSLTGQSYEQYF
-,TRBV5-1,TRBJ1-2,-,TGCGCCAGCAGCTTGGAGGCAGGGCCCTATGGCTACACCTTC,CASSLEAGPYGYTF
-,TRBV7-9,TRBJ1-4,-,TGTGCCAGCAGCTTATACGGGATAGATGAAAAACTGTTTTTT,CASSLYGIDEKLFF
-,TRBV7-2,TRBJ2-2,-,TGTGCCAGCAGCTTAGCGCAGGGATGGGCCGGGGAGCTGTTTTTT,CASSLAQGWAGELFF
-,TRBV5-1,TRBJ1-4,-,TGCGCCAGCAGCTTGACACAGGGTAATGAAAAACTGTTTTTT,CASSLTQGNEKLFF
TRBD2,TRBV28,TRBJ2-7,-,TGTGCCAGCAGTTGGAGACTAGCCGGTCCCTACGAGCAGTACTTC,CASSWRLAGPYEQYF
-,TRBV4-3,TRBJ2-1,once,TGCGCCAGCAGCCAGGAAACGAGGCTTGAGGGTTACAATGAGCAGTTCTTC,CASSQETRLEGYNEQFF
-,TRBV19,TRBJ2-3,-,TGTGCCAGTAGTGTCGGCGGAACAAACACAGATACGCAGTATTTT,CASSVGGTNTDTQYF
TRBD1,TRBV19,TRBJ2-3,-,TGTGCCAGTAGTTTCTCGGGACAGGGCACAGATACGCAGTATTTT,CASSFSGQGTDTQYF
TRBD1,TRBV11-2,TRBJ1-3,-,TGTGCCAGCAGCTCGGGACAGGGGATCTTTGGAAACACCATATATTTT,CASSSGQGIFGNTIYF
-,TRBV5-1,TRBJ2-3,-,TGCGCCAGCAGCTCTGAACAGGCCCGCACAGATACGCAGTATTTT,CASSSEQARTDTQYF
TRBD2,TRBV7-9,TRBJ2-2,-,TGTGCCAGCATCCGATGGGGGCTAGCGGGAGGAAGTAGCACCGGGGAGCTGTTTTTT,CASIRWGLAGGSSTGELFF
-,TRBV27,TRBJ2-7,-,TGTGCCAGCAGTTTTGGGTTCGGGGATAGGAACTACGAGCAGTACTTC,CASSFGFGDRNYEQYF
TRBD1,TRBV15,TRBJ1-2,-,TGTGCCACCAGCAGAGATTTTCAGGGGGCCGGCTACACCTTC,CATSRDFQGAGYTF
TRBD1,TRBV6-6,TRBJ1-6,-,TGTGCCAGCAGGCCTACAGGGGCAACACCCCTCCACTTT,CASRPTGATPLHF
TRBD1,TRBV6-1,TRBJ1-5,-,TGTGCCAGCAGTGTCTCCTCAGGGACAGGTGGCAATCAGCCCCAGCATTTT,CASSVSSGTGGNQPQHF
-,TRBV5-1,TRBJ1-5,few,TGCGCCAGCAGCCTTACTTCAGGTACCAATCAGCCCCAGCATTTT,CASSLTSGTNQPQHF
-,TRBV27,TRBJ2-2,-,TGTGCCAGCTGGGCTAGCCTGAACACCGGGGAGCTGTTTTTT,CASWASLNTGELFF
-,TRBV19,TRBJ1-6,-,TGTGCCAGTAGTATTGCCCAAGGGGCACCCCTCCACTTT,CASSIAQGAPLHF
-,TRBV9,TRBJ2-7,-,TGTGCCAGCAGCGTAGCAGGGAACTACGAGCAGTACTTC,CASSVAGNYEQYF
-,TRBV18,TRBJ2-5,-,TGTGCCAGCTCACCAAACGGTCAATGGACCCAGTACTTC,CASSPNGQWTQYF
-,TRBV28,TRBJ2-3,-,TGTGCCAGCAGTTTAATAGCGGAAGGCTACACAGATACGCAGTATTTT,CASSLIAEGYTDTQYF
TRBD2,TRBV11-3,TRBJ2-3,-,TGTGCCAGCAGCTCGGGACTAGCGGGAGGTCTGTATTTT,CASSSGLAGGLYF
-,TRBV7-2,TRBJ2-5,-,TGTGCCAGCAGCTTTGGTAGGGGAGAGACCCAGTACTTC,CASSFGRGETQYF
TRBD1,TRBV4-2,TRBJ1-2,-,TGTGCCAGCAGCCAAGCGGGGACAGGGGATCATGGCTACACCTTC,CASSQAGTGDHGYTF
TRBD2,TRBV29-1,TRBJ2-1,-,TGCAGCGTTGAACGAGCGGGAGGGGACAATGAGCAGTTCTTC,CSVERAGGDNEQFF
TRBD2,TRBV28,TRBJ2-7,-,TGTGCCAGCAGCCTGACCCTAGCGGGTAGGGGGGAGCAGTACTTC,CASSLTLAGRGEQYF
TRBD1,TRBV7-3,TRBJ2-7,-,TGTGCCAGCAGCTTAGAAAGTCAGGGGGAGTACGAGCAGTACTTC,CASSLESQGEYEQYF
-,TRBV7-2,TRBJ2-4,-,TGTGCCAGCAGCTTATTGGCAGGATGGGAGAACATTCAGTACTTC,CASSLLAGWENIQYF
TRBD2,TRBV18,TRBJ2-2,-,TGTGCCAGCTCACCACAACTAGCGGGAGGACTAAAGAACACCGGGGAGCTGTTTTTT,CASSPQLAGGLKNTGELFF
-,TRBV18,TRBJ1-2,-,TGTGCCAGCTCACCAGACGCAGGGGCTGACTATGGCTACACCTTC,CASSPDAGADYGYTF
TRBD2,TRBV6-1,TRBJ2-1,-,TGTGCCAGCAGCTTAGCGGGGGCTTTTGGCAATGAGCAGTTCTTC,CASSLAGAFGNEQFF